This entry is about one T cell receptor (beta chain). Measured with immunoSEQ multiplex PCR; TCRdb has only the in-frame clones, and not every one. The sample consists of about 74,000 clones, around nine tenths of them appearing once. The data are from a study of blood T cell repertoires in COVID-19. About the study: PBMCs, B-cell-depleted T cells, or T cells provided the cDNA or gDNA that made up the material.

The clonotype comes from a man between 65 and 85 years old with active or convalescent COVID-19. Sequencing was performed on peripheral blood.

The CDR3 region has the DNA TGCGCCAGCAGTGAGTCGTTAGCGGGAGGGGCCGGGGAGCTGTTTTTT. This encodes CASSESLAGGAGELFF. The chain links TRBV10-1 to TRBJ2-2, with TRBD2 identical over 11 bases. The germline CDR1 and CDR2 sequences are WNHNN and SYGVQD (reference sequence). Losses at the gene ends were 0 bases for V and 6 bases for J; bases not matched to a gene: 3. The CDR3 covers 16 residues.